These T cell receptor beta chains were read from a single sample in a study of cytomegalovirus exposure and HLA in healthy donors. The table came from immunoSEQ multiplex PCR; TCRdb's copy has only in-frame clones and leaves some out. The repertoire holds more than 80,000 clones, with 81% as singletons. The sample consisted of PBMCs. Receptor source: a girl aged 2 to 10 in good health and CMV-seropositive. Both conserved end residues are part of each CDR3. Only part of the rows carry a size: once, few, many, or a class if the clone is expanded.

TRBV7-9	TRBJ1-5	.	CASSSDRGGRQPQHF
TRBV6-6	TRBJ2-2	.	CASSILDYRVTGELFF
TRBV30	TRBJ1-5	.	CAWRAEGNNQPQHF
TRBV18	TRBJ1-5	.	CASSPRGSQPQHF
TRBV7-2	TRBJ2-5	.	CASSRTRDQETQYF
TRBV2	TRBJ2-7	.	CASRAAGGEQYF
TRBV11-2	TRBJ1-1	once	CASSLDMLNTEAFF
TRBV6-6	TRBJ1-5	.	CASSYSQGGQPQHF
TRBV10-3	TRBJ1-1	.	CAISNQGAGTEAFF
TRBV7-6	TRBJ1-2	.	CASSGKPGQGADYGYTF
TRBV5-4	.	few	CASSPLSRGDEQYF
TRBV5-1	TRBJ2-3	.	CASSVGTSGRGTDTQYF
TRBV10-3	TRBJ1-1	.	CAIRSSGTGGFEAFF
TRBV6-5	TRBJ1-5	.	CASSGGGGSNQPQHF
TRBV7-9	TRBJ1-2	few	CASSSLRTGDGYTF
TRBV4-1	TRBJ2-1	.	CASSQAPTSGSYNEQFF
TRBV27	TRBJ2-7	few	CASSFKGLAGDRYEQYF
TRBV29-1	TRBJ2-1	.	CSVEPAYNEQFF
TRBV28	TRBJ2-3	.	CATRSTDTQYF
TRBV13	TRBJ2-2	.	CASSFGGFGELFF
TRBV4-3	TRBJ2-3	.	CASSQVADTQYF
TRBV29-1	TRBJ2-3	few	CSVGLATAPSTDTQYF
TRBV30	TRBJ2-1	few	CAWSRWNIYRDGSGSFF
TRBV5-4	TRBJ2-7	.	CASSLREGYEQYF
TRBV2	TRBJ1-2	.	CASSEGGGLGYTF
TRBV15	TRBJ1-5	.	CATSRDSTDNYYSNQPQHF
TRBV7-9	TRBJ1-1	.	CASSPSAGTEAFF
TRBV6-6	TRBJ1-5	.	CASSRLEVSQPQHF